The clone carrying this TCR beta chain has only a few counts. Its target is not known. This sample is part of a study of graft-versus-host responses after intestinal transplantation. Trimming took off 5 bases at V and 11 bases at J, with 15 bases between the two ends. CDR1 SQVTM and CDR2 ANQGSEA come from the germline V gene. CDR3 size: 12 residues. TCRdb's copy holds only in-frame clones and misses some; the assay was immunoSEQ multiplex PCR. The data contain 81,000 or so clones, just under 95% of them singletons. This TCR was sampled from a human donor who was the organ donor for an intestinal transplant. Specimen: unstimulated CD8+ T cells sorted from spleen or lymph node cells, collected before transplant. The chain joins TRBV29-1 to TRBJ1-4; D is unresolved. The CDR3 loop reads CSVRVSGEKLFF. In DNA, the CDR3 is TGCAGCGTTAGAGTGTCCGGGGAGAAACTGTTTTTT.